This T cell receptor beta chain was observed in a study of T-cell reconstitution after alpha-beta-depleted transplantation in children. The V gene's germline CDR1 is MNHEY and CDR2 SVGAGI. The CDR3 spans 17 residues. The V and J ends lost 2 bases and 0 bases respectively, with 17 bases between them. This clonotype was recorded at least ten times. The antigen remains unidentified. Study-level findings and limits: By about two months after transplant, alpha-beta T cells reportedly arose from several hundred graft clones that had expanded. There were some patients whose high TCRbeta diversity at day 60 came from surviving recipient T cells and thymic progenitors. One year after transplant, T-cell counts and diversity came mostly from newly produced T cells.

A TCRbeta library incorporating unique molecular identifiers was prepared. TCRdb fed the PCR reads into MiXCR, producing one record per CDR3 protein. The sample contains about 460,000 distinct CDR3 sequences, about 10% of which appear only once. The chain is built from TRBV6-5 and TRBJ2-7, with D unresolved. The sequence was obtained from a child aged 2 to 15 with inherited bone marrow failure, due to receive a stem cell transplant. Sequences were derived from PBMCs, sampled before TCRalphabeta/CD19-depleted stem cell transplant. The CDR3 DNA sequence: TGTGCCAGCAGTTACCCCGACACCTTTGCCTTCTCCTACGAGCAGTACTTC. As protein: CASSYPDTFAFSYEQYF.